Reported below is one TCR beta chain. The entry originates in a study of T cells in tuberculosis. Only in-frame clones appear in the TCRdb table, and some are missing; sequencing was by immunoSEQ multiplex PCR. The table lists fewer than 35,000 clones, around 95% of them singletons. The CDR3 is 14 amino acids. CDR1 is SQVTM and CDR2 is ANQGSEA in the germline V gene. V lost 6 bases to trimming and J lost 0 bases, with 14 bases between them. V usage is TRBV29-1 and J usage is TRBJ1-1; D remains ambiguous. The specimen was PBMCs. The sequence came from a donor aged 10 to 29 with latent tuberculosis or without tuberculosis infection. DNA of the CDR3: TGCAGCGTCGGCTCCCCCAGGATGAACACTGAAGCTTTCTTT. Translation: CSVGSPRMNTEAFF.